These 6 T cell receptor beta chains were all obtained from the same sample, sequenced in a study of blood T cell repertoires in COVID-19. The data were produced by immunoSEQ multiplex PCR, yet TCRdb's version contains in-frame clones alone and is incomplete. The data show roughly 160,000 clones, 83% seen once. The source material was peripheral blood. The receptors come from a woman aged 80 or over with acute or convalescent COVID-19.

The chain carries TRBV19 and TRBJ2-7; D gene ambiguous. V was cut by 4 bases and J by 0 bases, with 10 bases left in between. The CDR3 extends over 14 amino acids. The germline CDR1 and CDR2 sequences are LNHDA and SQIVND (reference sequence). CDR3 bases: TGTGCCAGTAGTAGGCGGCAGAACTCCTACGAGCAGTACTTC. This sequence encodes CASSRRQNSYEQYF. Filled out from reference TRBV19 and TRBJ2-7, the complete variable domain reads DGGITQSPKYLFRKEGQNVTLSCEQNLNHDAMYWYRQDPGQGLRLIYYSQIVNDFQKGDIAEGYSVSREKKESFPLTVTSAQKNPTAFYLCASSRRQNSYEQYFGPGTRLTVT.

The V and J genes are TRBV3-1 (or the pseudogene TRBV3-2) and TRBJ2-2; no definite D call. This CDR3 has 14 amino acids. Trimming shortened V by 2 bases and J by 5 bases, and 9 bases separated the two germline ends. Germline V lookup: CDR1 LGHDT, CDR2 YNNKEL (reference sequence). CDR3 protein: CASSQRVGTGELFF. The CDR3 region has the DNA TGTGCCAGCAGCCAAAGAGTCGGGACCGGGGAGCTGTTTTTT.

V and J are TRBV6-2 or TRBV6-3 and TRBJ1-1; TRBD1 matches 9 bases. The CDR3 sequence is 15 residues long. The V gene end was trimmed by 4 bases and the J gene end by 6 bases; junction bases not matched to a gene: 9. CDR1 is MNHEY, CDR2 SVGEGT, per germline. The CDR3 DNA is TGTGCCAGCAGTTGGGACAGGGTAAAGGTGGCTGAAGCTTTCTTT. This translates into CASSWDRVKVAEAFF.

Written as DNA, the CDR3 is TGTGCCAGCAGTCCGATTAACTACCCGGGGGACACTGAAGCTTTCTTT. Its protein is CASSPINYPGDTEAFF. The chain uses TRBV6-6 and TRBJ1-1; tentatively, D is TRBD1 (5 bases). The germline gives CDR1 MNHNY, CDR2 SVGAGI (reference sequence). V gave up 5 bases and J gave up 3 bases, with 19 bases separating them. The CDR3 runs 16 residues.

The genes are TRBV30 and TRBJ1-6; TRBD1 matches 10 bases. J lost 8 bases, V lost 0 bases, and 4 bases had no gene match. The germline V gene has CDR1 GTSNPN and CDR2 SVGIG (reference sequence). The CDR3 is made up of 15 amino acids. As DNA, the CDR3 is TGTGCCTGGAGTGTAGGGGACAGGGGAGATTCACCCCTCCACTTT. It translates to CAWSVGDRGDSPLHF.

This clone was counted between two and nine times. V usage is TRBV7-9 and J usage is TRBJ2-7; TRBD2 might be the D (6 bases). V was clipped by 0 bases and J by 2 bases, with 8 bases between them. From germline, CDR1 is SEHNR and CDR2 FQNEAQ (reference sequence). The CDR3 runs to 14 residues. The CDR3 is CASSLAGRTYEQYF. The CDR3 bases are TGTGCCAGCAGCTTAGCAGGGAGGACCTACGAGCAGTACTTC.